Listed below are T cell receptor beta chains from one sample, sequenced in a study of blood T cell repertoires in COVID-19. Data came from immunoSEQ multiplex PCR; TCRdb stores just in-frame clones and leaves some out. The sample consists of about 240,000 clones, around 90% of them appearing once. The material sequenced was peripheral blood. All receptors come from a man aged 55 to 69 who had recovered from COVID-19. Each CDR3 is given with its conserved first and last residue. Fields, in order: D gene, V gene, J gene, clone size, CDR3 DNA, CDR3 protein. A D gene is named only where the DNA matches it firmly. Rows give clone size only sometimes, using once, few, many, or a class for an expanded clone.

D: .; V: TRBV7-9; J: TRBJ2-3; size: .; DNA: TGTGCCAGCAGCTTAGTTTCCGGGTTTGGCACAGATACGCAGTATTTT; CDR3: CASSLVSGFGTDTQYF
D: .; V: TRBV14; J: TRBJ1-6; size: once; DNA: TGTGCCAGCAGCCAATTTTTGAGCTCCTATAATTCACCCCTCCACTTT; CDR3: CASSQFLSSYNSPLHF
D: TRBD2; V: TRBV6-5; J: TRBJ2-3; size: .; DNA: TGTGCCAGCTCGCGGGGGGGTTGGGATACGCAGTATTTT; CDR3: CASSRGGWDTQYF
D: .; V: TRBV19; J: TRBJ1-1; size: once; DNA: TGTGCCAGTAGTATCCGGGGGGAGAACACTGAAGCTTTCTTT; CDR3: CASSIRGENTEAFF
D: .; V: TRBV5-1; J: TRBJ2-2; size: .; DNA: TGCGCCAGCAGCTTCGGCAGGGCCGCTGTGGGTTCCATCGGGGAGCTGTTTTTT; CDR3: CASSFGRAAVGSIGELFF
D: .; V: TRBV15; J: TRBJ2-7; size: .; DNA: TGTGCCACCAGCAACGGGGGTTCTTCCTACGAGCAGTACTTC; CDR3: CATSNGGSSYEQYF
D: TRBD2; V: TRBV19; J: TRBJ2-3; size: once; DNA: TGTGCCAGTAGTATCCTAGCGGGGGGCCAAGGCACGCAGTATTTT; CDR3: CASSILAGGQGTQYF
D: .; V: TRBV19; J: TRBJ1-1; size: .; DNA: TGTGCCACCCTGCGGGGGGAATCTATGAACACTGAAGCTTTCTTT; CDR3: CATLRGESMNTEAFF
D: TRBD2; V: TRBV19; J: TRBJ2-3; size: .; DNA: TGTGCCAGTAGTATATTCCTAGCGGGGTCCACAGATACGCAGTATTTT; CDR3: CASSIFLAGSTDTQYF
D: .; V: TRBV7-9; J: TRBJ1-6; size: .; DNA: TGTGCCAGCAGCCCAGAGGGGACACCGAATTCACCCCTCCACTTT; CDR3: CASSPEGTPNSPLHF
D: .; V: TRBV13; J: TRBJ1-1; size: .; DNA: TGTGCCAGCAGCCAACGGGACAAGGGTTCCACTGAAGCTTTCTTT; CDR3: CASSQRDKGSTEAFF
D: .; V: TRBV6-5; J: TRBJ2-3; size: once; DNA: TGTGCCAGCAGAAAGTTGGACAGAGATACGCAGTATTTT; CDR3: CASRKLDRDTQYF
D: .; V: TRBV5-1; J: TRBJ2-3; size: .; DNA: TGCGCCAGCAGCCTAGGACAGATCACAGATACGCAGTATTTT; CDR3: CASSLGQITDTQYF
D: TRBD2; V: TRBV5-4; J: TRBJ2-1; size: .; DNA: TGTGCCAGCAGCTCCCGAGCGGGGGGCTCCTACAATGAGCAGTTCTTC; CDR3: CASSSRAGGSYNEQFF
D: .; V: TRBV7-2; J: TRBJ2-1; size: .; DNA: TGTGCCAGCAGCTTAAGCCTCCACCCCTACAATGAGCAGTTCTTC; CDR3: CASSLSLHPYNEQFF
D: TRBD1; V: TRBV5-1; J: TRBJ2-3; size: .; DNA: TGCGCCAGCAGCCCCCGCCGGGACAGGAGCCGCTATGGCACAGATACGCAGTATTTT; CDR3: CASSPRRDRSRYGTDTQYF
D: .; V: TRBV3-1/TRBV3-2; J: TRBJ1-6; size: .; DNA: TGTGCCAGCAGCCAAGGTGGGGCGCGGAATTCACCCCTCCACTTT; CDR3: CASSQGGARNSPLHF
D: TRBD1; V: TRBV15; J: TRBJ1-2; size: .; DNA: TGTGCCACCAGCCGCCGGACAGGGTCAGGGGTCTATGGCTACACCTTC; CDR3: CATSRRTGSGVYGYTF
D: .; V: TRBV11-2; J: TRBJ1-3; size: .; DNA: TGTGCCAGCAGCTTACTGGGGAGCTCTGGAAACACCATATATTTT; CDR3: CASSLLGSSGNTIYF
D: .; V: TRBV10-3; J: TRBJ1-1; size: .; DNA: TGTGCCATCAGTGAGTCCTTCTTCACTGAAGCTTTCTTT; CDR3: CAISESFFTEAFF
D: .; V: TRBV15; J: TRBJ1-1; size: few; DNA: TGTGCCACCAGCAGAGGGGGCGGGGTAACAGTCACTGAAGCTTTCTTT; CDR3: CATSRGGGVTVTEAFF
D: .; V: TRBV5-1; J: TRBJ1-2; size: .; DNA: TGCGCCAGCAGCCTGACGGCAGGATCTAACTATGGCTACACCTTC; CDR3: CASSLTAGSNYGYTF
D: .; V: TRBV2; J: TRBJ1-5; size: .; DNA: TGTGCCAGCAGTGAATTGGGGGGGCACCAGCCCCAGCATTTT; CDR3: CASSELGGHQPQHF
D: .; V: TRBV2; J: TRBJ1-3; size: .; DNA: TGTGCCAGCAGTGTACAGGACCTTGGCTCTGGAAACACCATATATTTT; CDR3: CASSVQDLGSGNTIYF
D: TRBD1; V: TRBV6-5; J: TRBJ2-3; size: few; DNA: TGTGCCAGCAGTCGGACAGGGGGCGCAGATACGCAGTATTTT; CDR3: CASSRTGGADTQYF
D: .; V: TRBV6-5; J: TRBJ1-1; size: few; DNA: TGTGCCAGCTGCGGGCAGGCGGGGAACACTGAAGCTTTCTTT; CDR3: CASCGQAGNTEAFF
D: TRBD1; V: TRBV11-2; J: TRBJ1-1; size: once; DNA: TGTGCCAGCAGCTCCAGGACGGGACAGCTAAACACTGAAGCTTTCTTT; CDR3: CASSSRTGQLNTEAFF
D: .; V: TRBV14; J: TRBJ2-5; size: .; DNA: TGTGCCAGCAGCCAAGAAAGGGATTGGGCGGGAGAGACCCAGTACTTC; CDR3: CASSQERDWAGETQYF
D: .; V: TRBV9; J: TRBJ1-6; size: once; DNA: TGTGCCAGCAGCCCCACCCCGAGCCCACCCCTCCACTTT; CDR3: CASSPTPSPPLHF
D: TRBD1; V: TRBV9; J: TRBJ2-1; size: .; DNA: TGTGCCAGCAGCCCGTGGACAGGTGAGCAGTTCTTC; CDR3: CASSPWTGEQFF
D: TRBD1; V: TRBV7-9; J: TRBJ2-2; size: .; DNA: TGTGCCAGCAGCAGCCCCCCGGACAGGCTGAACACCGGGGAGCTGTTTTTT; CDR3: CASSSPPDRLNTGELFF
D: TRBD2; V: TRBV9; J: TRBJ2-2; size: .; DNA: TGTGCCAGCAGCTTACGGCCTCGCGGGGGGGCCATAACCGGGGAGCTGTTTTTT; CDR3: CASSLRPRGGAITGELFF
D: TRBD1; V: TRBV7-8; J: TRBJ1-6; size: .; DNA: TGTGCCAGCAGCTTGTGGACAGGGTCGTCACCCCTCCACTTT; CDR3: CASSLWTGSSPLHF
D: .; V: TRBV27; J: TRBJ1-2; size: few; DNA: TGTGCCAGCAGTCCCCGCGAGTCGCGGAACTATGGCTACACCTTC; CDR3: CASSPRESRNYGYTF
D: .; V: TRBV7-6; J: TRBJ2-6; size: .; DNA: TGTGCCAGCAGCCTAGGACAGTATGGGGCCAACGTCCTGACTTTC; CDR3: CASSLGQYGANVLTF
D: .; V: TRBV2; J: TRBJ2-1; size: .; DNA: TGTGCCAGCAGTGGGCTAGTAAATGAGCAGTTCTTC; CDR3: CASSGLVNEQFF
D: TRBD1; V: TRBV6-5; J: TRBJ2-4; size: .; DNA: TGTGCCAGCAGCAGACAGGGAGCCAAAAACATTCAGTACTTC; CDR3: CASSRQGAKNIQYF
D: .; V: TRBV7-2; J: TRBJ2-1; size: once; DNA: TGTGCCAGCAGCTTAGCGCTGGGACAATCTCCCTCCGGTGAGCAGTTCTTC; CDR3: CASSLALGQSPSGEQFF
D: .; V: TRBV5-1; J: TRBJ1-4; size: .; DNA: TGCGCCAGCAGCACCCGAGCCGAACGGGGGAAACTGTTTTTT; CDR3: CASSTRAERGKLFF
D: TRBD1; V: TRBV4-1; J: TRBJ2-4; size: .; DNA: TGCGCCAGCAGCCAATTTAAACAGGGGGTACAGTACTTC; CDR3: CASSQFKQGVQYF
D: TRBD2; V: TRBV9; J: TRBJ2-3; size: .; DNA: TGTGCCAGCAGCTTTAGCGGGGAGGGGGATACGCAGTATTTT; CDR3: CASSFSGEGDTQYF
D: .; V: TRBV19; J: TRBJ1-5; size: few; DNA: TGTGCCAGTAGTATAGGGTACGGTTCAGCGGACAATCAGCCCCAGCATTTT; CDR3: CASSIGYGSADNQPQHF
D: TRBD1; V: TRBV27; J: TRBJ2-3; size: .; DNA: TGTGCCAGCAGAGCTTTAGGGACAGGGGGCTCACATACGCAGTATTTT; CDR3: CASRALGTGGSHTQYF
D: TRBD1; V: TRBV4-2; J: TRBJ2-2; size: once; DNA: TGTGCCAGCAGCCAAGGGCACAGGGGTATTACCGGGGAGCTGTTTTTT; CDR3: CASSQGHRGITGELFF
D: TRBD1; V: TRBV7-6; J: TRBJ1-1; size: .; DNA: TGTGCCAGCAGCCTACAGGGGGCGGTTGGTACCGAAGCTTTCTTT; CDR3: CASSLQGAVGTEAFF
D: TRBD1; V: TRBV27; J: TRBJ2-5; size: once; DNA: TGTGCCAGCAGTTCCACCCGTGGCAGGGGGCCAGAGACCCAGTACTTC; CDR3: CASSSTRGRGPETQYF
D: TRBD2; V: TRBV7-9; J: TRBJ2-5; size: .; DNA: TGTGCCAGCAGCTTGGATCTCGCTGCGGGGGCCCAGTACTTC; CDR3: CASSLDLAAGAQYF
D: TRBD2; V: TRBV5-8; J: TRBJ2-5; size: once; DNA: TGTGCCAGCAGCTTGGGGAGCGGGGGGGCCGTAGAGACCCAGTACTTC; CDR3: CASSLGSGGAVETQYF